This TCR beta chain was identified during a study of blood T cell repertoires in COVID-19. The V and J ends lost 2 bases and 8 bases respectively, with 12 bases between them. The CDR3 loop spans 13 amino acids. The protocol was immunoSEQ multiplex PCR, while the TCRdb copy is restricted to in-frame clones and leaves out a portion. Of 30,000 to 40,000 clones listed, around 70% are singletons. This receptor was obtained from a man between 65 and 85 years old with COVID-19, enrolled during active disease. The V call is TRBV12-3 or TRBV12-4, the J call TRBJ1-1; D is undetermined. Specimen: peripheral blood. The CDR3 DNA sequence: TGTGCCAGCAGTTTATGGGGAGTCGACGAAGCTTTCTTT. It yields the protein CASSLWGVDEAFF.